The 2 T cell receptor beta chains listed next were all sequenced from one sample in a study of post-analysis software for immune sequencing data. Regarding the study as a whole: Controls showed lower frequencies than patients for several TRBV segments, and TRBV5-6, TRBV5-1 and TRBV20-1 were among these.

The library was made from cDNA and included unique molecular identifiers. Via MiXCR, TCRdb re-called the PCR reads, giving one row per CDR3 protein. Of about 820,000 distinct CDR3 sequences listed, approximately 53% are singletons. The antigens for these receptors are not known. The material sequenced was blood. These receptor sequences come from a girl aged 5-17 years with multiple sclerosis.

The chain carries TRBV6-6 and TRBJ2-3; the D gene is possibly TRBD2 (7 bases). Germline V gene data show CDR1 as MNHNY and CDR2 as SVGAGI (reference sequence). The CDR3 consists of 15 residues. Trimming took off 6 bases at V and 3 bases at J, with 16 bases between the two ends. CDR3 DNA sequence: TGTGCCAGCAGCAGAGGGGGGGCATTAACAGATACGCAGTATTTT. Translating gives CASSRGGALTDTQYF.

CDR3: CASSLGSVRSYEQYF. The CDR3 coding sequence is TGTGCCAGCAGTTTGGGGTCCGTACGGTCCTACGAGCAGTACTTC. This chain joins TRBV12-3 or TRBV12-4 and TRBJ2-7; D gene uncertain. The length of the CDR3 is 15 residues. V lost 3 bases and J 1 base, leaving 13 bases between the germline ends.